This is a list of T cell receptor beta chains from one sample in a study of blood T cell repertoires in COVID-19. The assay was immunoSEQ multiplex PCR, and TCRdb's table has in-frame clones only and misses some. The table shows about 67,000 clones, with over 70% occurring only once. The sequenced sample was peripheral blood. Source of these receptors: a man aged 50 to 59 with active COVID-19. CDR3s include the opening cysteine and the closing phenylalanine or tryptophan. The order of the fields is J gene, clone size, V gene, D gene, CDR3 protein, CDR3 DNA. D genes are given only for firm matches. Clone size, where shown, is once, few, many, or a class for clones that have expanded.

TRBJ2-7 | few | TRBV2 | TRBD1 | CASSYDRAYEQYF | TGTGCCAGCAGTTACGACAGGGCCTACGAGCAGTACTTC
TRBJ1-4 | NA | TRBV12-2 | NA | CASRLAYPQGPLDEKLFF | TGTGCAAGTCGCTTAGCCTACCCTCAGGGGCCCCTGGATGAAAAACTGTTTTTT
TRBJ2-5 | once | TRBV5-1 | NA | CASRADRTITETQYF | TGCGCCAGCAGAGCCGACAGGACCATAACTGAGACCCAGTACTTC
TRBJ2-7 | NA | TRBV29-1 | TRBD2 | CSVVLLGGDPREQYF | TGCAGCGTTGTTCTACTCGGGGGGGATCCGCGCGAGCAGTACTTC
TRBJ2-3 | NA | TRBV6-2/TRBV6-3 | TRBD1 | CASSPLGQPSTDTQYF | TGTGCCAGCAGCCCCCTGGGACAGCCTAGCACAGATACGCAGTATTTT
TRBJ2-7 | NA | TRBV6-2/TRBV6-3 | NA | CASSYSAGDRGNEQYF | TGTGCCAGCAGTTACTCGGCGGGAGACAGGGGTAACGAGCAGTACTTC
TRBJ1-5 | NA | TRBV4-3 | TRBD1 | CASSQQGASNQPQHF | TGCGCCAGCAGCCAGCAGGGGGCTAGCAATCAGCCCCAGCATTTT
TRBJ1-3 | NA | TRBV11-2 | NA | CASSLAGSGNTIYF | TGTGCCAGCAGCTTAGCAGGTTCTGGAAACACCATATATTTT
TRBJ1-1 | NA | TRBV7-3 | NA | CASSLRTRPLRHKEAFF | TGTGCCAGCAGCTTACGCACCCGACCGCTGAGGCACAAGGAAGCTTTCTTT
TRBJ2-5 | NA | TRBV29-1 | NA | CSVEARDFQETQYF | TGCAGCGTTGAAGCGCGGGACTTCCAAGAGACCCAGTACTTC
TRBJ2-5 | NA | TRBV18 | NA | CASSPPNGLTGRSETQYF | TGTGCCAGCTCACCACCTAATGGGTTAACAGGGAGATCGGAGACCCAGTACTTC